The T cell receptor beta chain under discussion was sequenced for a study of cytomegalovirus exposure and HLA in healthy donors (dated by TCRdb to about 2017). Background on the whole study: According to an earlier analysis of a few hundred of the donors, some 180 million T cells yielded 90 million to 130 million unique TCR beta sequences and around 300 Gb of sequence data. Roughly 300 gigabases of sequencing data and approximately 93 million unique TCR sequences were included in an early release covering under 650 HLA-typed donors. Among the roughly 390 genotyped donors, approximately 77% belonged to the genetic ancestry cluster associated with self-reported Caucasian donors. The study was designed to test whether signatures of past pathogen exposure could be identified by cataloging public T cell receptors. The study profiled the T cell repertoires of some 610 subjects by immunosequencing and related them to cytomegalovirus serostatus. A separate validation cohort of approximately 120 different subjects was used in addition to the 666-subject first cohort. The study combined high-throughput TCR immunosequencing, statistical association of individual TCRs with disease status, and machine learning to predict cytomegalovirus infection status. A later analysis re-analyzed previously published TCR beta repertoires from 666 donors and added high-resolution HLA genotyping to study TCR occurrence patterns. Rather than drawing on any new phenotypic data, the later analysis identified candidate immune exposures from TCR beta sequences and the way those sequences occurred across donors. In an earlier analysis of roughly 600 of the donors, high-throughput TCR beta sequencing was used to judge whether each TCR beta V gene segment behaved as functional or pseudogenic. Donor age, sex, ethnicity and CMV serostatus were collected together with the repertoire data. A later genetic analysis took genome-wide SNP genotypes for 398 of the 666 donors and used that subset as a discovery cohort. Every repertoire in the discovery cohort had been generated on one and the same sequencing platform. HLA typing included class I and class II loci at four-digit resolution. Typing coverage differed by locus: A, B, C, DRB1 and DQB1 were typed in roughly 620-630 donors, DQA1 in around 500, DPA1 in some 600, and DPB1 in around 440. Four or five DR-DQ haplotypes were handled as single units for association and clustering because linkage in the cohort was strong. Among 398 genotyped donors of the cohort, an average of around 240,000 unique TCR beta nucleotide sequences was sequenced per donor, of which 15% to 20% were non-productive. Overall study outcomes, separate from this receptor: Cytomegalovirus status was reported to be diagnosed by the classifier with high specificity and sensitivity in both the original and validation cohorts. A later analysis found that TCR association rates varied across HLA loci, with DRB1 alleles showing the most associated TCRs and HLA-C alleles the fewest. This cohort had only TCR beta chains sequenced, and the lack of alpha or paired-chain data limited which features could be detected. Immune exposure information for the cohort was limited to CMV serostatus. Because HLA typing was unavailable for some donors at each locus, only the typed subset was used in association tests. Compared with equally common non-associated chains, HLA-associated TCR beta chains in a later analysis were more clonally expanded and had lower generation probabilities. A later analysis associated 15,000 to 20,000 TCR beta sequences with specific HLA alleles at a false discovery rate of 0.05. Compared with the roughly 700-donor mean, donors in an Asian-associated ancestry cluster had fewer N-insertions in productive TCRs, according to a later genetic analysis. When HLA alleles, especially DR and DQ, strongly co-occurred, TCR associations were difficult to assign to individual alleles. The sequencing pipeline was judged likely to have produced a cluster of highly shared sequence variants as a technical artifact. A later genetic analysis associated a missense DCLRE1C variant with V-gene and J-gene trimming of TCR beta chains, and an independent cohort replicated the association. A total of 150 to 200 TCR beta chains were listed by the study as associated with cytomegalovirus. In an earlier analysis of some 550 of the donors, most TCR beta V segments were observed in productive rearrangements about 87% or about 30% of the time, broadly matching IMGT annotations. The 87-base-pair reads could not distinguish some IMGT-functional V segments, including TRBV6-2 and TRBV6-3, so those segments were excluded. Most CMV-associated TCR beta chains appeared to be HLA-restricted in a later analysis, and the HLA associations seemed to be driven largely by CMV exposure. The authors suggested that the approach could potentially be extended to other disease states and immunological phenotypes. Three of the identified cytomegalovirus-associated TCR beta chains were confirmed in vitro to be specific for cytomegalovirus antigens. A later analysis reported that several top co-occurrence clusters appeared linked to parvovirus B19, influenza, CMV and Epstein-Barr virus. Presence/absence analyses assumed roughly uniform sequencing depth across donors, an assumption that may not hold. Most TCR sequences were observed very rarely across donors, whereas some public TCRs were present in many individuals. A further reported finding was that TCR beta sequences accurately predicted the HLA-A and HLA-B alleles for most subjects in the first cohort. Because counts were too low, roughly 17 rarely observed V segments, including chromosome 9 orphons, were left out of the earlier analysis of a few hundred of the donors. Correlated functional status among segregating V segments might reflect linkage disequilibrium, but an unknown experimental factor could not be ruled out.

Libraries were constructed by the immunoSEQ multiplex PCR assay. For the multiplex PCR, a mixture combining 60 forward primers for TCR Vbeta segments and 13 reverse primers for TCR Jbeta segments was used. Amplification of the CDR3 region of rearranged TCR beta genes was performed with a multiplex PCR assay on genomic DNA. The amplified TCR beta libraries were sequenced on the Illumina HiSeq System as 87-base-pair reads. Concerning the study's data processing: In a later analysis, tens of millions of unique TCR beta chains were counted across the 500 to 850 repertoires, and around 11 million of these chains were shared by at least two donors. Raw reads were error-corrected and collapsed into unique sequences by a nearest-neighbor algorithm in which closely related sequences were merged to remove PCR and sequencing errors. V, D and J gene segments were assigned by aligning CDR3 sequences to IMGT reference sequences. For a sequence to be retained, a match of at least six nucleotides to both a V gene segment and a J gene segment was required. Rearrangements were classified as productive when the CDR3 lacked stop codons and remained in frame with V and J, and all other rearrangements were classified as non-productive. CDR3 was defined according to IMGT convention as the region running from the second conserved V-encoded cysteine to the conserved J-encoded phenylalanine. The earlier analysis of more than 450 of the donors excluded sequences that lacked an unambiguous match to a single V gene segment. In an earlier analysis of roughly 600 of the donors, a V segment was called functional when productive rearrangements were above 56.7%, and segregating when the standard deviation between donors exceeded 5%. A statistical classification framework was built for diagnosing cytomegalovirus status from the catalog of TCR beta chain sequences. A later analysis assigned V and J genes by comparing TCR nucleotide sequences with IMGT/GENE-DB human TR gene sequences. Using the TCRdist pipeline, a later analysis assigned CDR3 sequences along with most-parsimonious VDJ recombination scenarios. In a later analysis, each TCR beta chain was defined by its CDR3 amino acid sequence together with its V-gene family, and reads without a unique V-gene family were excluded. In a later analysis, 500 to 650 highly shared, low-generation-probability nucleotide sequences were removed to address suspected cross-contamination and a sequencing artifact. In a later analysis, a clonal expansion index was calculated for each public chain from normalized within-repertoire ranks of inferred template counts. A later analysis computed generation probabilities with a VDJ recombination model fitted to out-of-frame rearrangements, and checked the results against IGoR. A later analysis scored TCR-TCR, TCR-HLA and TCR-CMV co-occurrence with hypergeometric tests, applying a repertoire-size bias correction to TCR pairs. A later analysis estimated false discovery rates by permuting HLA or CMV assignments 20 times. A later analysis grouped co-occurring TCRs with DBSCAN, adding TCRdist sequence similarity when clustering within HLA-allele-positive subsets. Co-occurrence clustering excluded repertoires with fewer than 30,000 or more than 120,000 public chains, plus five with anomalous nucleotide sharing. TCRdb obtained this table from immuneACCESS and retained in-frame rearrangements with V and J assigned. These tables miss some clones; where compared with another copy, unresolved V genes account for less than half of the shortfall, and the remainder is unexplained. D and trimming were read from the DNA, whereas the V and J calls and clone size are those reported in that table. The sample has 95,000 to 110,000 clones on record, under 80% of them singletons. The ten largest clonotypes hold roughly 15% of the sample.

Spanning cysteine to phenylalanine, the CDR3 consists of 15 amino acids. This entry keeps only the CDR3 DNA: 45 bases, framed from base 1. The germline V gene provides CDR1 SGDLS and CDR2 YYNGEE. Germline trimming: 0 bases from V, 2 bases from J; junction bases outside gene matches: 4. Turning to this clone: There is no known antigen for this receptor. No qualities accompany the bases; no much larger clone lies one base away.

The cohort consisted of 650 to 850 healthy bone marrow donors. All cohort members were sampled while nominally healthy, although unrecorded immune exposures were likely present. The donor tested CMV seropositive and was one of the 289 seropositive cohort members. Every donor gave a peripheral blood sample, and the peripheral blood mononuclear cells from that sample were used for TCR beta sequencing. The Qiagen DNeasy Blood Extraction Kit was used to extract genomic DNA from the blood cell samples. This TCR derives from a woman aged 40 to 50 in good health and CMV-seropositive. This chain joins TRBV9 to TRBJ1-2, with 7 bases aligning to TRBD1. Sequencing was performed on PBMCs. This receptor has the CDR3 CASSVGDRLNYGYTF. The nucleotide sequence reads as follows: TGTGCCAGCAGCGTAGGGGACAGATTGAACTATGGCTACACCTTC. With the rest looked up from the reference TRBV9 and TRBJ1-2 genes rather than sequenced, the full variable domain is DSGVTQTPKHLITATGQRVTLRCSPRSGDLSVYWYQQSLDQGLQFLIQYYNGEERAKGNILERFSAQQFPDLHSELNLSSLELGDSALYFCASSVGDRLNYGYTFGSGTRLTVV.